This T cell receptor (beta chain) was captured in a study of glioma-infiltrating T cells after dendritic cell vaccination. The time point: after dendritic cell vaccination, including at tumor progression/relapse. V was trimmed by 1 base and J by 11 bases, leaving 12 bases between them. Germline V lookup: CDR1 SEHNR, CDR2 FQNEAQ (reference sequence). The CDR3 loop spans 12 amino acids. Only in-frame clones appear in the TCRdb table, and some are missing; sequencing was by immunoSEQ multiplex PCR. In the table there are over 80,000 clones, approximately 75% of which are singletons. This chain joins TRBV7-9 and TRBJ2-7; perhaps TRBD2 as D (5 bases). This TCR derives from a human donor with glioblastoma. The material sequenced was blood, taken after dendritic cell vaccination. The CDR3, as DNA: TGTGCCAGCAGCTTAGAAGACGGGGTAAAGTACGTC. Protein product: CASSLEDGVKYV.